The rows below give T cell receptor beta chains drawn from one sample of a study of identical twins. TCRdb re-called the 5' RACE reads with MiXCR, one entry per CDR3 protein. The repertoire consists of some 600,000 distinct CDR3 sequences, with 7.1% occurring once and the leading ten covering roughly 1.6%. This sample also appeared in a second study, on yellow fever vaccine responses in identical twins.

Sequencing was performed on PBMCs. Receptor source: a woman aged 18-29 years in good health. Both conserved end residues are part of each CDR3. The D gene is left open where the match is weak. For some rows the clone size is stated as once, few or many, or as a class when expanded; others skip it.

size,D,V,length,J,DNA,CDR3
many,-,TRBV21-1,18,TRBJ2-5,TGTGCCAGCAGCAAAGAGGAACTAGCAACTTGGCATAAAGAGACCCAGTACTTC,CASSKEELATWHKETQYF
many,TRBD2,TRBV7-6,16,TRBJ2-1,TGTGCCAGCAGCCACCTCGGACTAGCGGGGCCCAATGAGCAGTTCTTC,CASSHLGLAGPNEQFF
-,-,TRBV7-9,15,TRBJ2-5,TGTGCCAGCAGGGAATGGGATACCGTCAAAGAGACCCAGTACTTC,CASREWDTVKETQYF
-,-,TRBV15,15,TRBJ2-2,TGTGCCACCAGCAGAGATATAACAGTACCCGGGGAGCTGTTTTTT,CATSRDITVPGELFF
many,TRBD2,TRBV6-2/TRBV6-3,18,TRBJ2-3,TGTGCCAGCAGTTACTCTTCTTACCTAGCGGGTGACGCAGATACGCAGTATTTT,CASSYSSYLAGDADTQYF
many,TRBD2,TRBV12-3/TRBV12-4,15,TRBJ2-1,TGTGCCAGCAGCCCCGGACTAGCGGGTGTCTATGAGCAGTTCTTC,CASSPGLAGVYEQFF
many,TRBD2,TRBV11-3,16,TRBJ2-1,TGTGCCAGCAGCCCGCCCACTAGCGGGAGTAGTAATGAGCAGTTCTTC,CASSPPTSGSSNEQFF
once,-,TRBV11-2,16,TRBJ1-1,TGTGCCAGCAGCTCCCGGCCAGGGCAGGGCTGGGCTGAAGCTTTCTTT,CASSSRPGQGWAEAFF
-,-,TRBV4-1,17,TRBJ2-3,TGCGCCAGCAGCCAATCCCGGGGGCAGGGGACCACAGATACGCAGTATTTT,CASSQSRGQGTTDTQYF
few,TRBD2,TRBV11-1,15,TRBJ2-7,TGTGCCAGCAGCTTTGATCCGGGACTAGCGGGCGAGCAGTACTTC,CASSFDPGLAGEQYF
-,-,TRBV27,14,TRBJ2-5,TGTGCCAGCAGTTCCCCGGGACGTGGGGAGACCCAGTACTTC,CASSSPGRGETQYF
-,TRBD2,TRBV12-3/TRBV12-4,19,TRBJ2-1,TGTGCCAGCAGTCACCTCGCCCTAGCGGGAGGATCGTCCTACAATGAGCAGTTCTTC,CASSHLALAGGSSYNEQFF
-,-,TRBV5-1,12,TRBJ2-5,TGCGCCAGCGCACGCACACAAGAGACCCAGTACTTC,CASARTQETQYF
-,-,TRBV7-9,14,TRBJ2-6,TGTGCCAGCACCCCTACCTCTGGGGCCAACGTCCTGACTTTC,CASTPTSGANVLTF
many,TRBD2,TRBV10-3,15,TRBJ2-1,TGTGCCATCAAGGGGCGGGGGAGCTCCTACAATGAGCAGTTCTTC,CAIKGRGSSYNEQFF
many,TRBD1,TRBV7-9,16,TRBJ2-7,TGTGCCAGCACCCGTGCGACAGGGAGAGGCACCTACGAGCAGTACTTC,CASTRATGRGTYEQYF
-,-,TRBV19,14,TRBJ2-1,TGTGCCACTAAGCGGGTGAGCTCCTACAATGAGCAGTTCTTC,CATKRVSSYNEQFF
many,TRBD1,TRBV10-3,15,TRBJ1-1,TGTGCCATCAGTGAGTCGAGACAGGGGCTCCCTGAAGCTTTCTTT,CAISESRQGLPEAFF
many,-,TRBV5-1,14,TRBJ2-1,TGCGCCAGCAGCTTCGGTGGCCGCAACAATGAGCAGTTCTTC,CASSFGGRNNEQFF
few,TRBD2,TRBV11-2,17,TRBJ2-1,TGTGCCAGCAGCTTAGAACTCTATAGCGGGAGAGGTGGTGAGCAGTTCTTC,CASSLELYSGRGGEQFF
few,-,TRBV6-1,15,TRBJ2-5,TGTGCCAGCAGAGCAAACCGGGACTCCCAAGAGACCCAGTACTTC,CASRANRDSQETQYF
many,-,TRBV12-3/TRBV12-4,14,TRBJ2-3,TGTGCCACTCAGGATGGACTTTTCTCTGATACGCAGTATTTT,CATQDGLFSDTQYF
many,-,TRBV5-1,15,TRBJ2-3,TGCGCCAGCAGCTTGGCAGGGGAACTCACAGATACGCAGTATTTT,CASSLAGELTDTQYF
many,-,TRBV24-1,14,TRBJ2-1,TGTGCCACCAGTGGCTTCAGCTCGGCGGATGAGCAGTTCTTC,CATSGFSSADEQFF
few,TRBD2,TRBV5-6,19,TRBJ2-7,TGTGCCAGCAGCTCACCTCCGGGACTAGCGGGACCCCTTCGATACGAGCAGTACTTC,CASSSPPGLAGPLRYEQYF
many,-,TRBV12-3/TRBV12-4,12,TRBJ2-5,TGTGCCAGCAGTTTTCCCGGGGAGACCCAGTACTTC,CASSFPGETQYF
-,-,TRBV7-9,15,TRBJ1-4,TGTGCCAGCAGCTTAGTACTGACCTCCGAAGAAAAACTGTTTTTT,CASSLVLTSEEKLFF
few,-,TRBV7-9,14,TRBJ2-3,TGTGCCAGCAGCCTGGACAGTGCCCCAGATACGCAGTATTTT,CASSLDSAPDTQYF
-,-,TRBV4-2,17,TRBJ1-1,TGTGCCAGCAGCCCCAGAACGAGGGCGCTTGAGAACACTGAAGCTTTCTTT,CASSPRTRALENTEAFF
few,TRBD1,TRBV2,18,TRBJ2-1,TGTGCCAGCAGGGAGAGGACAGGGGGCGCTTCGTCTAGGAATGAGCAGTTCTTC,CASRERTGGASSRNEQFF
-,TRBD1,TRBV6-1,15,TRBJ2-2,TGTGCCAGCAGTCCATGGACAGGGTGGGACGGGGAGCTGTTTTTT,CASSPWTGWDGELFF
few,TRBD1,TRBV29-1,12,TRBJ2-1,TGCACCGACGGACAGGGGAATGATGAGCAGTTCTTC,CTDGQGNDEQFF
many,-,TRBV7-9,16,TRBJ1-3,TGTGCCAGCAGCTTAGCATCTCGGGGTAATGGAAACACCATATATTTT,CASSLASRGNGNTIYF
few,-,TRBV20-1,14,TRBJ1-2,TGCAGTGCTAGAGTCCCAGACCTGCGGTATGGCTACACCTTC,CSARVPDLRYGYTF
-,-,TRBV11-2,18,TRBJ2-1,TGTGCCAGCAGCACCCGGGGGGCTAGCGGTTTCTCCTACAATGAGCAGTTCTTC,CASSTRGASGFSYNEQFF
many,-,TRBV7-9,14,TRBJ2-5,TGTGCCAGCAGCTTGCCGGGACCCCAAGAGACCCAGTACTTC,CASSLPGPQETQYF
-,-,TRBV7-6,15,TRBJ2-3,TGTGCCAGCAGCTTAGGGGCAGGGTGGTCGGATACGCAGTATTTT,CASSLGAGWSDTQYF
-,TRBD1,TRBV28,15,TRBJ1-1,TGTGCCAGCAGTTTGTGGGACAGTAGAAACACTGAAGCTTTCTTT,CASSLWDSRNTEAFF
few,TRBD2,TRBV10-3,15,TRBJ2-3,TGTGCCATCAGTGATAAGCGGGAGGTCGCAGATACGCAGTATTTT,CAISDKREVADTQYF
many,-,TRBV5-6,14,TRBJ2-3,TGTGCCAGCAGCTTGGACCGGGAGCTGGATACGCAGTATTTT,CASSLDRELDTQYF
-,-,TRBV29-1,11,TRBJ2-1,TGCAGCGTTGGAACCCGCGACGAGCAGTTCTTC,CSVGTRDEQFF
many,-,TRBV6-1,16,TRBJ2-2,TGTGCCAGCAGTGAAGCGGCAGGCGGGAACACCGGGGAGCTGTTTTTT,CASSEAAGGNTGELFF
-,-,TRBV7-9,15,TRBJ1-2,TGTGCCAGCCGGCTTTCGGACGGCCCACGTCGTGACTACACCTTC,CASRLSDGPRRDYTF
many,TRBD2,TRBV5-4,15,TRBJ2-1,TGTGCCAGCAGGCGAACTAGCGGGAAAAACAATGAGCAGTTCTTC,CASRRTSGKNNEQFF
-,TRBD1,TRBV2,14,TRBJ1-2,TGTGCCAGCGGGGATTCGGGACAGATCTATGGCTACACCTTC,CASGDSGQIYGYTF
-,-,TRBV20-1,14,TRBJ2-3,TGCAGTGCTAGTGGTAGGGGAGGCACAGATACGCAGTATTTT,CSASGRGGTDTQYF